This T cell receptor beta chain was recovered during a study of blood T cell repertoires in COVID-19. Study at large: Italy, Spain and the United States were the sources of the convalescent and acute COVID-19 samples. Nucleic acid was either cDNA or gDNA, and it came from T cells, B-cell-depleted T cells, or PBMCs.

The CDR3 extends over 14 amino acids. The V and J ends lost 4 bases and 5 bases respectively, with 14 bases between them. Germline V lookup: CDR1 SGHVS, CDR2 FNYEAQ. Per the authors' pipeline: For nucleated cells, counts were estimated from reference gene primer amplification. Only in-frame clones appear in the TCRdb table, and some are missing; sequencing was by immunoSEQ multiplex PCR. Clone size and V and J calls were adopted from that table, with D and trimming inferred from the DNA. The sample carries over 55,000 clones, about 86% recorded once. What was sequenced was peripheral blood. V is TRBV7-6 and J is TRBJ2-5; D may be TRBD2 (6 bases). The TCR was taken from a man aged 45 to 65 with active COVID-19. The CDR3 reads CASSWDLRGETQYF. In DNA, the CDR3 is TGTGCCAGCAGCTGGGACCTCCGGGGGGAGACCCAGTACTTC.